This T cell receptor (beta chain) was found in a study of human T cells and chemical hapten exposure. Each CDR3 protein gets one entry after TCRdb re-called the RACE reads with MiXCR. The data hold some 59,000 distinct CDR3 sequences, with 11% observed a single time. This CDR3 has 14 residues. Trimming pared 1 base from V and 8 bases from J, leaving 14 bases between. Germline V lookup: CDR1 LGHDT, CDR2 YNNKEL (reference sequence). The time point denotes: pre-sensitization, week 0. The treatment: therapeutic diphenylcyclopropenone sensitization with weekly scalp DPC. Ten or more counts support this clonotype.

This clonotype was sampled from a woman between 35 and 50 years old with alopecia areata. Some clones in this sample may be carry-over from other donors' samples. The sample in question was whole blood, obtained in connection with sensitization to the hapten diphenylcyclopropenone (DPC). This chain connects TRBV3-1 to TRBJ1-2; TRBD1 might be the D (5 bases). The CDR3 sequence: CASSQGHGGYGYTF. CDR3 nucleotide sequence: TGTGCCAGCAGCCAAGGGCACGGGGGGTACGGCTACACCTTC.